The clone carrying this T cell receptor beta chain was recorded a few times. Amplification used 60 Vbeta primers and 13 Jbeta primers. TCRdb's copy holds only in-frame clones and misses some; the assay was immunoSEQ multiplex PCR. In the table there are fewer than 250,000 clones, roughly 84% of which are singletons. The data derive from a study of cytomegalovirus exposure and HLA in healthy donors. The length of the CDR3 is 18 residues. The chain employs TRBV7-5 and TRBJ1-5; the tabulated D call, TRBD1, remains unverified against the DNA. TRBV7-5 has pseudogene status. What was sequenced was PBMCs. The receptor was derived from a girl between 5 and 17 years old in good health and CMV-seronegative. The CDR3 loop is CARSLGTNSRESNQPQHF. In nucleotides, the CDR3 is TGTGCCAGAAGCTTAGGAACAAACAGCAGGGAAAGCAATCAGCCCCAGCATTTT.